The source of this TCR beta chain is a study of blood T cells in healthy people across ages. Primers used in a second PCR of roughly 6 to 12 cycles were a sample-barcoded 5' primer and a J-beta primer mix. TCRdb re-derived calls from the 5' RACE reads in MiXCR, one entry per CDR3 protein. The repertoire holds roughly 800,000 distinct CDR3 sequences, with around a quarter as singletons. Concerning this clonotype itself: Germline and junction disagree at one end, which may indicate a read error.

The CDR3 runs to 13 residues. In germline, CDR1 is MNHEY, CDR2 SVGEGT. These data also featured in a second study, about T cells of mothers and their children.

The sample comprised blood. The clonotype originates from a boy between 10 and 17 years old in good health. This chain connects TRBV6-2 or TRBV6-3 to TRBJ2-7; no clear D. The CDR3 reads CASSYSSYYERYF. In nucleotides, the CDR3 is TGTGCCAGCAGTTACTCGAGCTACTACGAGCGGTACTTC.